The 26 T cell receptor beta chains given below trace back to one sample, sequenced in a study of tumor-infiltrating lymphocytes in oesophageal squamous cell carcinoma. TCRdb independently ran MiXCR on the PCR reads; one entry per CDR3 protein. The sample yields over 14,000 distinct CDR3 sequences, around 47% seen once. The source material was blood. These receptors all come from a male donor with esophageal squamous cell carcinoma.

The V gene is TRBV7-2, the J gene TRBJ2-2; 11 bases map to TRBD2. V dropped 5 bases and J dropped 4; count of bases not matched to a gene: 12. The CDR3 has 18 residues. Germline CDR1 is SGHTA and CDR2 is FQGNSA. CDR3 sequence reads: CASSPGLAEGSSTGELFF. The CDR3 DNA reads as TGTGCCAGCAGCCCGGGACTAGCGGAGGGGTCTAGCACCGGGGAGCTGTTTTTT.

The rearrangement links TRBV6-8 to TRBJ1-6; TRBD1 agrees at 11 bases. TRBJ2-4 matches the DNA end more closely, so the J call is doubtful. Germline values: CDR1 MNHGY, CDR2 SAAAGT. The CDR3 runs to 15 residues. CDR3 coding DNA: TGTGCCAGCAAAGGACAGGGGGCTCGGAGAAACATTCAGTACTTC. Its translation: CASKGQGARRNIQYF.

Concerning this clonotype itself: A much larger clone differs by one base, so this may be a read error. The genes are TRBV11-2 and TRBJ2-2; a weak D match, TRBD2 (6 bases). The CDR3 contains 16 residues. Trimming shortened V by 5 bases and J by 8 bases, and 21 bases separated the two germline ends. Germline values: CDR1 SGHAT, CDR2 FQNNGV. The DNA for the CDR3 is TGTGCCAGCAGCCCCCGGACTATCGGGAGAACGGGGGAGCTGTTTTTT. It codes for CASSPRTIGRTGELFF.

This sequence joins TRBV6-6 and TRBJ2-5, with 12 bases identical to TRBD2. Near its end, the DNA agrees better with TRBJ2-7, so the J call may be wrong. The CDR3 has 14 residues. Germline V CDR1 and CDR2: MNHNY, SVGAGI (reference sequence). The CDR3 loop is CASRPTGLAGEQYF. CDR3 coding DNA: TGTGCCAGCAGACCCACGGGACTAGCGGGCGAGCAGTACTTC.

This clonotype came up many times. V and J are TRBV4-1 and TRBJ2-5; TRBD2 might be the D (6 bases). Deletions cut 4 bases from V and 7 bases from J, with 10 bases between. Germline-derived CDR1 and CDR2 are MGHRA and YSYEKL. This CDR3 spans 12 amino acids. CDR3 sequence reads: CASSLSEGTQYF. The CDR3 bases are TGCGCCAGCAGCCTATCGGAGGGGACCCAGTACTTC.

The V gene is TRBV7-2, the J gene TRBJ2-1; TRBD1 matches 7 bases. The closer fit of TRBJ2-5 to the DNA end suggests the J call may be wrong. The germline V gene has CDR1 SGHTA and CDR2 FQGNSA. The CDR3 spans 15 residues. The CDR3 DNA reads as TGTGCCAGCAGCTTGCGACAGGGACCCTCCGAGACCCAGTACTTC. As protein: CASSLRQGPSETQYF.

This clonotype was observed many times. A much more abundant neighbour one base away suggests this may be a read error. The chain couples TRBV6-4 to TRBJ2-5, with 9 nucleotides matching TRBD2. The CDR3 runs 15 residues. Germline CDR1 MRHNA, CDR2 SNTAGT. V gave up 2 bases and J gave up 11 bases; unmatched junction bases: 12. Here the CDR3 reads CASSDEGGRANEQYF. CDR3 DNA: TGTGCCAGCAGTGACGAAGGCGGGAGGGCCAATGAGCAGTACTTC.

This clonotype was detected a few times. CDR3 protein: CASSFHIDSADTQYF. In DNA, the CDR3 is TGTGCCAGCAGCTTCCACATCGACAGCGCAGATACGCAGTATTTT. V gene TRBV7-8 combines with J gene TRBJ2-3, with D perhaps matching TRBD1 (5 bases). CDR3 length equals 15 residues. The V end was cut by 3 bases, the J end by 4 bases, with 14 bases between. In germline, CDR1 is SGHVS, CDR2 FQNEAQ.

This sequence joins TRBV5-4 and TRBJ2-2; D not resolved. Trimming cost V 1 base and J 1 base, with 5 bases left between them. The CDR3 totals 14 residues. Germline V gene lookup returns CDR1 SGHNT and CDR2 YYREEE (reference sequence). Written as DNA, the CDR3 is TGTGCCAGCAGCTTGACGGGGAACACCGGGGAGCTGTTTTTT. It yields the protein CASSLTGNTGELFF.

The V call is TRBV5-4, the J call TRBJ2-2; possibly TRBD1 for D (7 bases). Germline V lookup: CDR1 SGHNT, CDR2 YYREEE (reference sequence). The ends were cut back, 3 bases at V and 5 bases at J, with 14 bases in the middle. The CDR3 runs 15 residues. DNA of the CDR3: TGTGCCAGCAGCTCAGGGGGGAGTGGGACCGGGGAGCTGTTTTTT. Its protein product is CASSSGGSGTGELFF.

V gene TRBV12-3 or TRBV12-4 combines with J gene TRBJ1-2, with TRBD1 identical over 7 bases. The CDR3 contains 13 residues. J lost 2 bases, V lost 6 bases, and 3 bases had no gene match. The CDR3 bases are TGTGCCAGCAGCCTGACAGGGAACTATGGCTACACCTTC. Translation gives CASSLTGNYGYTF.

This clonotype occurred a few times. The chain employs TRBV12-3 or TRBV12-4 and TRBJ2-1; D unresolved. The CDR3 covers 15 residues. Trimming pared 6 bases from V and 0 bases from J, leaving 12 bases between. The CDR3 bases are TGTGCCAGCAGCCCATCGCGCTACTCCTACAATGAGCAGTTCTTC. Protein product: CASSPSRYSYNEQFF.

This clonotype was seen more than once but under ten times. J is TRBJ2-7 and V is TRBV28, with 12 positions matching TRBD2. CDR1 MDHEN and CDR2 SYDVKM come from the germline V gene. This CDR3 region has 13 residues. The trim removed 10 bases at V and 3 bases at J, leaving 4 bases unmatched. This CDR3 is CATLAGGLYEQYF. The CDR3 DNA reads TGTGCCACTCTAGCGGGAGGGCTCTACGAGCAGTACTTC.

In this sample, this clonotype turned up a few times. The CDR3 spells CASSLAGTSGYEQYF. The CDR3 DNA reads TGTGCCAGCAGCTTAGCTGGGACTAGCGGGTACGAGCAGTACTTC. V and J are TRBV7-2 and TRBJ2-4, with TRBD2 matching 12 bases. The J call is in doubt because the DNA end fits TRBJ2-7 better. The CDR3 runs 15 residues. The germline V gene encodes CDR1 SGHTA and CDR2 FQGNSA.

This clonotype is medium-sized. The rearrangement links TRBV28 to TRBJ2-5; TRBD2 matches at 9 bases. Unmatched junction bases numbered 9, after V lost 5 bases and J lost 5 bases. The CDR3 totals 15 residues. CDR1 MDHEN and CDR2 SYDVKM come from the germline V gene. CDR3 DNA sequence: TGTGCCAGCAGTCTAGCGGGATCTACGGGTGAGACCCAGTACTTC. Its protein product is CASSLAGSTGETQYF.

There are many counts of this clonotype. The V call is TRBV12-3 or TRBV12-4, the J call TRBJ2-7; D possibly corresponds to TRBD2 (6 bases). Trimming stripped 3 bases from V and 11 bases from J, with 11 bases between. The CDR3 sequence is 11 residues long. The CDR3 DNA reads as TGTGCCAGCAGTTTTAGCGGAGTAAAGTACTTC. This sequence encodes CASSFSGVKYF.

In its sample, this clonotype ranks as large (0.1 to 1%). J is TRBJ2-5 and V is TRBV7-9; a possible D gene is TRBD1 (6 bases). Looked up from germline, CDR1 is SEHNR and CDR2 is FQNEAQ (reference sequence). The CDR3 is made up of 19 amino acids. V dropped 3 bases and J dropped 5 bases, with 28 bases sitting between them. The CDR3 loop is CASSFLTGTVGAWRETQYF. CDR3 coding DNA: TGTGCCAGCAGCTTTCTTACGGGTACAGTGGGGGCGTGGAGGGAGACCCAGTACTTC.

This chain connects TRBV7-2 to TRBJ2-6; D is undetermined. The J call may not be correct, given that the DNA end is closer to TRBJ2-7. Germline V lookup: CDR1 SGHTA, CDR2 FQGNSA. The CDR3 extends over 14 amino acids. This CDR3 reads CASSLGVVGYEQYF. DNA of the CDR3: TGTGCCAGCAGCTTAGGGGTAGTCGGCTACGAGCAGTACTTC.

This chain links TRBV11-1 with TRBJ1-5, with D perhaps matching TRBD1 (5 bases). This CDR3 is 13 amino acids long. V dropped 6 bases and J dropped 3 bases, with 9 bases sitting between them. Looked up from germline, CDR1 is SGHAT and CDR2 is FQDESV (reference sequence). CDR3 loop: CASRGGANQPQHF. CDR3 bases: TGTGCCAGCAGGGGGGGAGCCAATCAGCCCCAGCATTTT.

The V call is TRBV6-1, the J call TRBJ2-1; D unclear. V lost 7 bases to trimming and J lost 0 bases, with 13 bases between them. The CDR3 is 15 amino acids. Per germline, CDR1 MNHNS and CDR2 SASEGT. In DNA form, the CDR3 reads TGTGCCAGCACTTCCCTCGCAGGCTCCTACAATGAGCAGTTCTTC. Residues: CASTSLAGSYNEQFF.

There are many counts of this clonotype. CDR3 region: CASSADRGKGTQYF. The CDR3 bases are TGTGCCAGCAGCGCGGACAGGGGGAAGGGGACCCAGTACTTC. The chain employs TRBV5-6 and TRBJ2-5; TRBD1 matches at 10 bases. Germline loops: CDR1 SGHDT, CDR2 YYEEEE. J lost 7 bases, V lost 4 bases, and 7 bases had no gene match. The CDR3 runs to 14 residues.

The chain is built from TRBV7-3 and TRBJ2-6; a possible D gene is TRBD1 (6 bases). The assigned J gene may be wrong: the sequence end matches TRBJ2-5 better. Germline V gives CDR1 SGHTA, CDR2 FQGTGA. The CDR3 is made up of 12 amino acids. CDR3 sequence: CASSQGQETQYF. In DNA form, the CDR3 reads TGTGCCAGCAGCCAGGGGCAAGAGACCCAGTACTTC.

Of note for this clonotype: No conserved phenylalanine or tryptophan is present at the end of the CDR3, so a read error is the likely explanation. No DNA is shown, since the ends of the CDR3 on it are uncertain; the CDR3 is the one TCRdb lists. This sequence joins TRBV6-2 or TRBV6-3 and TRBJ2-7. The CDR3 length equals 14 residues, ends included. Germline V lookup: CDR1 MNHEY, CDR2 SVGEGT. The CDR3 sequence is CASSYANYGYTFGS.

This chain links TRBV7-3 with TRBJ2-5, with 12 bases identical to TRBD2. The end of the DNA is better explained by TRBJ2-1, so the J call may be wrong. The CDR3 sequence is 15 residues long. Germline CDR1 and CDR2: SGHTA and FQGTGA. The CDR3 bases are TGTGCCAGCAGCAAGACTAGCGGGAGTCGGGATGAGCAGTTCTTC. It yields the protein CASSKTSGSRDEQFF.

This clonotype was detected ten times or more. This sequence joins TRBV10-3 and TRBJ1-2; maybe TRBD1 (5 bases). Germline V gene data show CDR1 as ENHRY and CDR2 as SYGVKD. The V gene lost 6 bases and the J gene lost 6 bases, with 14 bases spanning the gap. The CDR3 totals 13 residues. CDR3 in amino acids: CAISPGGSDGYTF. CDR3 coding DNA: TGTGCCATCAGCCCTGGGGGATCAGATGGCTACACCTTC.

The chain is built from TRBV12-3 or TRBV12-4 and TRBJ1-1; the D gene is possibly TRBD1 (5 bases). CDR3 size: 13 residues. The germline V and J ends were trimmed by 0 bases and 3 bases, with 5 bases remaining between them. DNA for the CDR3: TGTGCCAGCAGTTTAGCAGGGGACACTGAAGCTTTCTTT. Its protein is CASSLAGDTEAFF.